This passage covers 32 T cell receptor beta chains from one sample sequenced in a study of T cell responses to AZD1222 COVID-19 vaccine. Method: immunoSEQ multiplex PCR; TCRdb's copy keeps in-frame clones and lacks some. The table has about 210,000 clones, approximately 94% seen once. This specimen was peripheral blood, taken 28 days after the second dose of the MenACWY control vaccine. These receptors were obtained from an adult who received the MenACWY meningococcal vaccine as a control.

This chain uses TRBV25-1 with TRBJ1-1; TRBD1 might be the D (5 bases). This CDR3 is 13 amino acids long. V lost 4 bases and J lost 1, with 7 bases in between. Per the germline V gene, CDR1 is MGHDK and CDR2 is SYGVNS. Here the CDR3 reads CASSGGGNTEAFF. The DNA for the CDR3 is TGTGCCAGCAGTGGGGGCGGGAACACTGAAGCTTTCTTT.

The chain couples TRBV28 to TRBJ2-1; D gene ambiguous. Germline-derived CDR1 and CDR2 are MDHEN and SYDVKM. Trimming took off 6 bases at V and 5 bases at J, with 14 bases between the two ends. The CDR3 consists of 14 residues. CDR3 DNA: TGTGCCAGCAGATCGCTCGCGTACAACAATGAGCAGTTCTTC. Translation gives CASRSLAYNNEQFF. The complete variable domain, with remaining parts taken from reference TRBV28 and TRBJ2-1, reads DVKVTQSSRYLVKRTGEKVFLECVQDMDHENMFWYRQDPGLGLRLIYFSYDVKMKEKGDIPEGYSVSREKKERFSLILESASTNQTSMYLCASRSLAYNNEQFFGPGTRLTVL.

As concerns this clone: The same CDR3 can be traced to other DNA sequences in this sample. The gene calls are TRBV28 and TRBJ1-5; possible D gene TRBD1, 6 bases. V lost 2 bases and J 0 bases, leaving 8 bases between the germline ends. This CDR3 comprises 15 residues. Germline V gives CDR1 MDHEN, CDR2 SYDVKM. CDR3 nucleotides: TGTGCCAGCAGTTTAGGGGGCAATAGCAATCAGCCCCAGCATTTT. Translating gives CASSLGGNSNQPQHF.

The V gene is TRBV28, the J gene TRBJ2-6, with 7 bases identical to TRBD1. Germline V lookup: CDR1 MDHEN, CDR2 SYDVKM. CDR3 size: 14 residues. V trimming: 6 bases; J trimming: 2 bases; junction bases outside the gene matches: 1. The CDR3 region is CASRDRAGANVLTF. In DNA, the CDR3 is TGTGCCAGCAGAGACAGGGCTGGGGCCAACGTCCTGACTTTC.

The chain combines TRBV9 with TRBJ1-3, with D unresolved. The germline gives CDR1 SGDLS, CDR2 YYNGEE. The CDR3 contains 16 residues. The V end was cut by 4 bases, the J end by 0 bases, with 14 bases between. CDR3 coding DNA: TGTGCCAGCAGCACTTACCGGGCCAACTCTGGAAACACCATATATTTT. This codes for CASSTYRANSGNTIYF.

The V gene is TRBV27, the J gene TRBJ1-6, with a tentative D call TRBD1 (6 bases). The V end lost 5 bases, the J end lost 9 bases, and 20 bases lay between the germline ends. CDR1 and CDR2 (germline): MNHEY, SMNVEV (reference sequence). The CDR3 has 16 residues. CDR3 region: CASSKPASGAGSPLHF. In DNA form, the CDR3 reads TGTGCCAGCAGTAAGCCCGCCTCGGGGGCCGGTTCACCCCTCCACTTT.

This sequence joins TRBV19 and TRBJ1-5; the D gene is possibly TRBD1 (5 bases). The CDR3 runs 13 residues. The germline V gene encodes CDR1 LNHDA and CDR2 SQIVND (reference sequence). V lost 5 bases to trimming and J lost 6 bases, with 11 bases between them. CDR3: CASSWQGGQPQHF. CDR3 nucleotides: TGTGCCAGTAGTTGGCAGGGCGGTCAGCCCCAGCATTTT.

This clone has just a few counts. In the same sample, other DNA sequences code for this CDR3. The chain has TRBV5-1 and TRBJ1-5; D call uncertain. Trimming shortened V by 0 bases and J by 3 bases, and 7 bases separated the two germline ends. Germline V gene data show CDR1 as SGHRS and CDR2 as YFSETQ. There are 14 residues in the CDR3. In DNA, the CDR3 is TGCGCCAGCAGCTTGGGAGGGAACAATCAGCCCCAGCATTTT. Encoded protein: CASSLGGNNQPQHF.

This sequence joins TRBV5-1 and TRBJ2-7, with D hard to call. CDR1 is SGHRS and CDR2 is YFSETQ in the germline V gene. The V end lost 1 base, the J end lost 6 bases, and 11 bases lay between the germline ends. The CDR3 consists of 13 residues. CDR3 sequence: CASSLNFPGEQYF. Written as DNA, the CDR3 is TGCGCCAGCAGCTTGAATTTTCCAGGCGAGCAGTACTTC.

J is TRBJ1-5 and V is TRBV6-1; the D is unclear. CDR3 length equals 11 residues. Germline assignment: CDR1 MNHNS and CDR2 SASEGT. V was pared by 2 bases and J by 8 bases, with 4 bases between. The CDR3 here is CASSENEPQHF. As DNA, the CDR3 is TGTGCCAGCAGTGAAAACGAGCCCCAGCATTTT.

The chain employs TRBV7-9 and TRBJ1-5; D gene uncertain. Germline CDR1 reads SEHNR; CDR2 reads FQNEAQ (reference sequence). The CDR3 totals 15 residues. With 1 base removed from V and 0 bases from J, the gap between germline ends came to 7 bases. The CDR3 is CASSLDEYSNQPQHF. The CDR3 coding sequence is TGTGCCAGCAGCTTAGATGAGTATAGCAATCAGCCCCAGCATTTT.

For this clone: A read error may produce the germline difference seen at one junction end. CDR3 in DNA: TGTGCCAGCAGTGAAGAGGGGACACGGACTGGAGCTTTCTTT. Amino acid sequence: CASSEEGTRTGAFF. The genes are TRBV6-1 and TRBJ1-1; weak D call: TRBD1 (6 bases). This CDR3 comprises 14 residues. Germline V gene lookup returns CDR1 MNHNS and CDR2 SASEGT.

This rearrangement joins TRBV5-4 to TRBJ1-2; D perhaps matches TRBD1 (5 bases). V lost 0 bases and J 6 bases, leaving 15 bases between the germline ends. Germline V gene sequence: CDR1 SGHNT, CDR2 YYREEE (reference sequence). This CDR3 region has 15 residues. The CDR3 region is CASSLVVGGVDGYTF. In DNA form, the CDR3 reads TGTGCCAGCAGCTTGGTTGTGGGAGGGGTAGATGGCTACACCTTC.

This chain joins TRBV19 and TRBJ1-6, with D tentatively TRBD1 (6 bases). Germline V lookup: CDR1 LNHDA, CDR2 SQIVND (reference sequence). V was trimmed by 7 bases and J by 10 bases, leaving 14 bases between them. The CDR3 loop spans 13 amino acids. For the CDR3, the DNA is TGTGCCAGTACGGGGGCAGATTTGTCACCCCTCCACTTT. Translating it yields CASTGADLSPLHF. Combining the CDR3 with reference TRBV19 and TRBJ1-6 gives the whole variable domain DGGITQSPKYLFRKEGQNVTLSCEQNLNHDAMYWYRQDPGQGLRLIYYSQIVNDFQKGDIAEGYSVSREKKESFPLTVTSAQKNPTAFYLCASTGADLSPLHFGNGTRLTVT.

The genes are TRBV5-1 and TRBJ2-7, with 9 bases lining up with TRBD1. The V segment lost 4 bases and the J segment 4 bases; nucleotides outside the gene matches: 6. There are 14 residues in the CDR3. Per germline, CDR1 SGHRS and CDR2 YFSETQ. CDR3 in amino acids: CASSQQGARYEQYF. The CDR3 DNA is TGCGCCAGCAGCCAACAGGGGGCGCGGTACGAGCAGTACTTC.

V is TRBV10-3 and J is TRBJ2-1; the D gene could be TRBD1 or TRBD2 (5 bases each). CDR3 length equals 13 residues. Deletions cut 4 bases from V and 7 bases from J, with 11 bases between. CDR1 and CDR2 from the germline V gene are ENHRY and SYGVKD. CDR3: CAISGTGRNEQFF. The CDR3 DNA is TGTGCCATCAGTGGGACGGGACGGAATGAGCAGTTCTTC.

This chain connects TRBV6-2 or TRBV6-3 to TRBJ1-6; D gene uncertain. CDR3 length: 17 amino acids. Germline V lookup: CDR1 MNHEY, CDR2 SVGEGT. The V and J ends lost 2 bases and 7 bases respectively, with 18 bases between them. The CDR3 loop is CASSYPLTSTKNSPLHF. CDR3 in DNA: TGTGCCAGCAGTTACCCCCTGACTTCAACGAAAAATTCACCCCTCCACTTT.

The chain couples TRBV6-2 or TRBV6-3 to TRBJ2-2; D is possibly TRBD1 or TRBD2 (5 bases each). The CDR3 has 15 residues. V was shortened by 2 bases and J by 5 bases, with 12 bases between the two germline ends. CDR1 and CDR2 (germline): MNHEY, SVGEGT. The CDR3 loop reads CASSYRGDVTGELFF. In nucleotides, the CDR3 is TGTGCCAGCAGTTACCGAGGGGATGTAACCGGGGAGCTGTTTTTT.

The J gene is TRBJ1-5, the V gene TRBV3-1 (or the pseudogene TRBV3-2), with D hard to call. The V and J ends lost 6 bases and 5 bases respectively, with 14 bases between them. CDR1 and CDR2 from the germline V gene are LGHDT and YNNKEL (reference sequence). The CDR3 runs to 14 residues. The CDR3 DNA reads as TGTGCCAGCAGTGAGAGCCCCGGGCATCAGCCCCAGCATTTT. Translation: CASSESPGHQPQHF.

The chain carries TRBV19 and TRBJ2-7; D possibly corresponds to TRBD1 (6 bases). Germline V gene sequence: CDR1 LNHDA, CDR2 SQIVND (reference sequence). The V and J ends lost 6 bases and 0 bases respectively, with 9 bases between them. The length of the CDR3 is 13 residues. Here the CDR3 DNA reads TGTGCCAGTAGGACGGACAGCTCCTACGAGCAGTACTTC. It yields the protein CASRTDSSYEQYF.

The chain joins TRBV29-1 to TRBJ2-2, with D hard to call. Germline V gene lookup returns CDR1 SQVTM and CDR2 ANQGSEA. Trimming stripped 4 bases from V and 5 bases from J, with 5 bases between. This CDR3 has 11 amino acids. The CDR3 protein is CSVVWTGELFF. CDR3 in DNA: TGCAGCGTTGTTTGGACCGGGGAGCTGTTTTTT.

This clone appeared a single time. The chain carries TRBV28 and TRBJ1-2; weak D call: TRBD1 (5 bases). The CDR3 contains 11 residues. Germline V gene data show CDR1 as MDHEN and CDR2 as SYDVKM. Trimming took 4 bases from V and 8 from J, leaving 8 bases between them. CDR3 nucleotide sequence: TGTGCCAGCAGTTGGCGGGGGGGCTACACCTTC. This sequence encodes CASSWRGGYTF.

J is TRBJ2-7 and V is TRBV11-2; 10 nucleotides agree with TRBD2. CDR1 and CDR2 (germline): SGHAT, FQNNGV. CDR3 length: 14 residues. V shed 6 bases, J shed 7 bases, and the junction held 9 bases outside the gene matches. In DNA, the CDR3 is TGTGCCAGCAGTCCTCTGGGACTAGCGAGGGAGCAGTACTTC. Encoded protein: CASSPLGLAREQYF.

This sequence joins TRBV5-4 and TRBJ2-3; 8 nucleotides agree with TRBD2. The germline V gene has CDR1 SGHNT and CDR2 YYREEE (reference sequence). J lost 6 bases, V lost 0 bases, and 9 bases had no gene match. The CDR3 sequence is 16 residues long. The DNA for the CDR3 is TGTGCCAGCAGCTTGGAACGGGGGGGGGCCGGGGATACGCAGTATTTT. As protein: CASSLERGGAGDTQYF.

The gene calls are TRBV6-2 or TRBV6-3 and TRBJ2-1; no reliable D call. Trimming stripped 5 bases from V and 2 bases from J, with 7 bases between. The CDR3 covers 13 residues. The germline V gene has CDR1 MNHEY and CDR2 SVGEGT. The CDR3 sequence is CASSNPTYNEQFF. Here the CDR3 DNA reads TGTGCCAGCAGTAATCCGACCTACAATGAGCAGTTCTTC.

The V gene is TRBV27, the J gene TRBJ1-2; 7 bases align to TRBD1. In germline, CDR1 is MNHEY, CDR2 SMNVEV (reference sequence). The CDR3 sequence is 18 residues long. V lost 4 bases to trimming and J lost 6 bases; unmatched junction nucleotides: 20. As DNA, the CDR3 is TGTGCCAGCAGTTCGGATACTGACAACAGGGGCACAGCTAATGGCTACACCTTC. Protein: CASSSDTDNRGTANGYTF.

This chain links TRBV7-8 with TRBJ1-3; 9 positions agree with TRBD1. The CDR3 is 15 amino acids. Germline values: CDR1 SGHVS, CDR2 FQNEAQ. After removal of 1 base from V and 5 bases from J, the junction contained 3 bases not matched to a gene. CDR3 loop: CASSLEDRGRNTIYF. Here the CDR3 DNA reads TGTGCCAGCAGCTTAGAGGACAGGGGCCGAAACACCATATATTTT.

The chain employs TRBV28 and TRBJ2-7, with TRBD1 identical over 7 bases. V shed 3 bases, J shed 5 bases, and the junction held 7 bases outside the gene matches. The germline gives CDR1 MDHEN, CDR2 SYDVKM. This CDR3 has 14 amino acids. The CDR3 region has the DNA TGTGCCAGCAGTTTGGACAGGCGTAGGGACGAGCAGTACTTC. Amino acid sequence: CASSLDRRRDEQYF.

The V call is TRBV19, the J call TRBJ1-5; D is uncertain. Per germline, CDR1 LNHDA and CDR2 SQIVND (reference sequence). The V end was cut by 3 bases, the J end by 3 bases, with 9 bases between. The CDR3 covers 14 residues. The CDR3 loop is CASSMETDNQPQHF. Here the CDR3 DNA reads TGTGCCAGTAGTATGGAGACGGACAATCAGCCCCAGCATTTT.

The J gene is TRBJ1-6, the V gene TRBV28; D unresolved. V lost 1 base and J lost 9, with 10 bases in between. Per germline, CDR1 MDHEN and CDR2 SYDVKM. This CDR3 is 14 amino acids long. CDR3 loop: CASSLLSRGSPLHF. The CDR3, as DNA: TGTGCCAGCAGTTTATTATCCCGGGGTTCACCCCTCCACTTT.

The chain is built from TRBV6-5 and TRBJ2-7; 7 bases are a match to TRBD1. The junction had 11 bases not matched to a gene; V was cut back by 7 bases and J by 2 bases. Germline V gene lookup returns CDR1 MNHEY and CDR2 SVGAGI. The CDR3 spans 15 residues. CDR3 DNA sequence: TGTGCCAGCACCTCCGTGTTGCAGGGGGCCTACGAGCAGTACTTC. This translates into CASTSVLQGAYEQYF.

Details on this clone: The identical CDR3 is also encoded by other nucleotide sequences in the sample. This CDR3 is CASSLWQGANEQFF. In DNA form, the CDR3 reads TGTGCCAGCAGTTTGTGGCAGGGGGCAAATGAGCAGTTCTTC. The J gene is TRBJ2-1, the V gene TRBV28; 8 positions agree with TRBD1. The trim removed 3 bases at V and 7 bases at J, leaving 5 bases unmatched. The CDR3 has 14 residues. The germline V gene has CDR1 MDHEN and CDR2 SYDVKM.